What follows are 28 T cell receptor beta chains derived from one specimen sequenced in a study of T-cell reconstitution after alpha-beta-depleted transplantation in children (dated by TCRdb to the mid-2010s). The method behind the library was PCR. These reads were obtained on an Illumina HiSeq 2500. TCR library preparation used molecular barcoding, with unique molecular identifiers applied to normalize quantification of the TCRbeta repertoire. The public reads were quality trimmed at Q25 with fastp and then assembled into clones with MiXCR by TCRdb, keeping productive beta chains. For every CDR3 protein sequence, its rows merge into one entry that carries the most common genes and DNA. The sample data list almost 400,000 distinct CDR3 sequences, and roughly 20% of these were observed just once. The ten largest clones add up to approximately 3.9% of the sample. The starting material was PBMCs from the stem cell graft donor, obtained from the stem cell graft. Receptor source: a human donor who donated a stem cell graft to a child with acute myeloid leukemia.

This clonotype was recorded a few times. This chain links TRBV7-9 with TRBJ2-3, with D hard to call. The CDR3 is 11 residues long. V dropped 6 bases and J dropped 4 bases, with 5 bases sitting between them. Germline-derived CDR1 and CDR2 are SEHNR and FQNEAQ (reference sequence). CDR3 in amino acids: CASSSADTQYF. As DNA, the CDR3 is TGTGCCAGCAGTTCCGCAGATACGCAGTATTTT.

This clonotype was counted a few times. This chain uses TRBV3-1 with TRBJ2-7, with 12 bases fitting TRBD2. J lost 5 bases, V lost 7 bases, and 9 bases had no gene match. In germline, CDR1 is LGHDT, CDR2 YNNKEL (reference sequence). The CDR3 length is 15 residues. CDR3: CASTLTSGRGHEQYF. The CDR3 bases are TGTGCCAGCACCCTGACTAGCGGGAGAGGACACGAGCAGTACTTC.

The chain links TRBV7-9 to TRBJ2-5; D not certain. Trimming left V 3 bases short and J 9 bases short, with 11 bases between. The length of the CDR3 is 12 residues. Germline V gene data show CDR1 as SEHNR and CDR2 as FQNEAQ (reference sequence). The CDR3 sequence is CASSFGETAQYF. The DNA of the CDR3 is TGTGCCAGCAGCTTTGGAGAGACGGCCCAGTACTTC.

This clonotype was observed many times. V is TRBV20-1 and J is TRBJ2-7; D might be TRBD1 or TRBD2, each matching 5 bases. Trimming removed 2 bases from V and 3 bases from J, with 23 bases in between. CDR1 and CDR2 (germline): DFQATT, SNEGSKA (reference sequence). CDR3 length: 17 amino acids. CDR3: CSARMPGPLAELYEQYF. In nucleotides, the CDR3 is TGCAGTGCTAGAATGCCGGGACCATTAGCCGAACTCTACGAGCAGTACTTC.

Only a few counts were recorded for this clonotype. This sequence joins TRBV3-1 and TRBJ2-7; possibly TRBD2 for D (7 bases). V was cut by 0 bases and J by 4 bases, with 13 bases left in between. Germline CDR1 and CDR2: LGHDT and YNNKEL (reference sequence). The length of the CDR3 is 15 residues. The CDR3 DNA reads TGTGCCAGCAGCCAAGAGGGAGGGACACGATACGAGCAGTACTTC. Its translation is CASSQEGGTRYEQYF.

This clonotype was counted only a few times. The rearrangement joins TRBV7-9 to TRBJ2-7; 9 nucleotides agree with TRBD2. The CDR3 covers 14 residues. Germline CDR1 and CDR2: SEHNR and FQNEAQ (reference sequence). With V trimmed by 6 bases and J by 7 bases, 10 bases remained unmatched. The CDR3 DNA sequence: TGTGCCAGCAGGTCCGGGACTAGCATGTGGGAGCAGTACTTC. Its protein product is CASRSGTSMWEQYF.

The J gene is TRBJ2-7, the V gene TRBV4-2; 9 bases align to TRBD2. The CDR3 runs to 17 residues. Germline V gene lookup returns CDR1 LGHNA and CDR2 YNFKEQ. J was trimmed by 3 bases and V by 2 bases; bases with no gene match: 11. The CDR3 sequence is CASSQILNSGSLYEQYF. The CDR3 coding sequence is TGTGCCAGCAGCCAAATACTAAATAGCGGGAGTCTCTACGAGCAGTACTTC.

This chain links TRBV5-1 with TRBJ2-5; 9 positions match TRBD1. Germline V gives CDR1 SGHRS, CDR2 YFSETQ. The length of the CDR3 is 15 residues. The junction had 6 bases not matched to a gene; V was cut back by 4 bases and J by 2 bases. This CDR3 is CASSVQGAQQETQYF. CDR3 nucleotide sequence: TGCGCCAGCAGCGTACAGGGGGCCCAACAAGAGACCCAGTACTTC.

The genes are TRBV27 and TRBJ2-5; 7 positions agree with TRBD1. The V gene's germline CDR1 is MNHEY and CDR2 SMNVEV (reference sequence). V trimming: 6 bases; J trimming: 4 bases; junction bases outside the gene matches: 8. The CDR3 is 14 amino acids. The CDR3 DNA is TGTGCCAGCAGCCTTAGGGGGCGCACAGAGACCCAGTACTTC. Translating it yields CASSLRGRTETQYF.

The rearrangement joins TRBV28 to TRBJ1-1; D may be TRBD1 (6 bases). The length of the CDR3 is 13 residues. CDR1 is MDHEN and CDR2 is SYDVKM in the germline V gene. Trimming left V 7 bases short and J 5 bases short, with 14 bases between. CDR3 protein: CASITTGWTEAFF. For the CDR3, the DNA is TGTGCCAGCATTACGACAGGATGGACTGAAGCTTTCTTT. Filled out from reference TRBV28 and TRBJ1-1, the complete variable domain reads DVKVTQSSRYLVKRTGEKVFLECVQDMDHENMFWYRQDPGLGLRLIYFSYDVKMKEKGDIPEGYSVSREKKERFSLILESASTNQTSMYLCASITTGWTEAFFGQGTRLTVV.

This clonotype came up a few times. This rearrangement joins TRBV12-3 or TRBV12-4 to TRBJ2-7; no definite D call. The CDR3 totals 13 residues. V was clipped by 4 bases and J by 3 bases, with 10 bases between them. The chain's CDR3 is CASSSAAHYEQYF. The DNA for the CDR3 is TGTGCCAGCAGTTCGGCTGCCCACTACGAGCAGTACTTC.

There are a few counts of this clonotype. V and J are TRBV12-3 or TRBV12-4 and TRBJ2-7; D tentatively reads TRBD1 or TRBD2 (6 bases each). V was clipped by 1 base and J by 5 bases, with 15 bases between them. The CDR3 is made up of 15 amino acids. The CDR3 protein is CASSLGGALKDEQYF. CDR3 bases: TGTGCCAGCAGTTTAGGGGGGGCGCTAAAGGACGAGCAGTACTTC.

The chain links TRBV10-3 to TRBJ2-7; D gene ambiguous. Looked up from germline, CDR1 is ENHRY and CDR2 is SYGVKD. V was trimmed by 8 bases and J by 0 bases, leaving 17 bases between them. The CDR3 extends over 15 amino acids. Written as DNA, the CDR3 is TGTGCCATCCTATTAGGTGACCCCAGCTCCTACGAGCAGTACTTC. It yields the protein CAILLGDPSSYEQYF.

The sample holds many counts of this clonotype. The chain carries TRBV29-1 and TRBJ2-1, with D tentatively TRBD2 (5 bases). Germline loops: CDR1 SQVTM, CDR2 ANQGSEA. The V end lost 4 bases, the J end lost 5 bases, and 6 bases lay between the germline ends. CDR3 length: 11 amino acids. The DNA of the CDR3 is TGCAGCGTTGTCGGGGACAATGAGCAGTTCTTC. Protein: CSVVGDNEQFF.

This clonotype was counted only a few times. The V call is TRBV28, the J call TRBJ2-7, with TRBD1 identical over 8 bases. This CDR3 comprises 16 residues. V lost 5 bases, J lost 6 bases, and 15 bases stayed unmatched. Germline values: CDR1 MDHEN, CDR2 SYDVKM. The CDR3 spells CASSRFKTGTGREQYF. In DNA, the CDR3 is TGTGCCAGCAGTCGGTTCAAAACAGGGACAGGACGCGAGCAGTACTTC.

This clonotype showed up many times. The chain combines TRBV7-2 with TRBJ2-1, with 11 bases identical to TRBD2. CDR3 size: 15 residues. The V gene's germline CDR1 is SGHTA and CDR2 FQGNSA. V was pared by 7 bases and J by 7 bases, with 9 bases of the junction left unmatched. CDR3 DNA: TGTGCCAGCACCATACTAGCGGGAGTGAATAATGAGCAGTTCTTC. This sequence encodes CASTILAGVNNEQFF.

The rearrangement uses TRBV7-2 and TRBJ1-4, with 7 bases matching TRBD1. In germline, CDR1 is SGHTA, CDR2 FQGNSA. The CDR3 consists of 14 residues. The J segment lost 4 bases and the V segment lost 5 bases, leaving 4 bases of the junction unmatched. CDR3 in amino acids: CASSGGQNNEKLFF. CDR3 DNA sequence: TGTGCCAGCAGCGGGGGACAGAATAATGAAAAACTGTTTTTT.

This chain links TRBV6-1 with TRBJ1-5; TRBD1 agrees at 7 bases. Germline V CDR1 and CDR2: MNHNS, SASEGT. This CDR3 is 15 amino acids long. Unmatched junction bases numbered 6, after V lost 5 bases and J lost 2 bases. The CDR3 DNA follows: TGTGCCAGCAGTACCAGGGGGAGCGGCAATCAGCCCCAGCATTTT. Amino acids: CASSTRGSGNQPQHF.

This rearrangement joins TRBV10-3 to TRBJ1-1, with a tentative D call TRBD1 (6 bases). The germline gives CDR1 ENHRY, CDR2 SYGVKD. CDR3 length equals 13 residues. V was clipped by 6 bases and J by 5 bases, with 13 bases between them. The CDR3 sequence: CAIREGEGTEAFF. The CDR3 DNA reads TGTGCCATCAGAGAGGGGGAAGGAACTGAAGCTTTCTTT.

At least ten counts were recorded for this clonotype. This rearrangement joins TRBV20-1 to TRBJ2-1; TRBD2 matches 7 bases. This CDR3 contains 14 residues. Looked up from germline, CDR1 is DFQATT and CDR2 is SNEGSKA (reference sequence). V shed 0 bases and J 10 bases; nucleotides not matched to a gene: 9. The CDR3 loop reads CSARDPSGGREQFF. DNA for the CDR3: TGCAGTGCTAGAGACCCTAGCGGCGGAAGGGAGCAGTTCTTC.

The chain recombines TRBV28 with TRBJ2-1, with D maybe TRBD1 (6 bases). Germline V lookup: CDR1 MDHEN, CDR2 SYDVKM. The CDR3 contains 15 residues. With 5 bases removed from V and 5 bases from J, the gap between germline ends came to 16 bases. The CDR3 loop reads CASSTQTPGDNEQFF. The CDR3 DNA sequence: TGTGCCAGCAGTACCCAAACTCCAGGGGACAATGAGCAGTTCTTC.

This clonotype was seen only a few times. The CDR3 region is CASSLRGTHEQYF. The CDR3 DNA reads TGTGCCAGCAGTTTACGGGGGACCCACGAGCAGTACTTC. The chain employs TRBV28 and TRBJ2-7, with a weak D call TRBD2 (6 bases). Between the trimmed V and J ends, which lost 2 bases and 5 bases, there was a span of 10 bases. CDR1 and CDR2 (germline): MDHEN, SYDVKM. This CDR3 comprises 13 residues.

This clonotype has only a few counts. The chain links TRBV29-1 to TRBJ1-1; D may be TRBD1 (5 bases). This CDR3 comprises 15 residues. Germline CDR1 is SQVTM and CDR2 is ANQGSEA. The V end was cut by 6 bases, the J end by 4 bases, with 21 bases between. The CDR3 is CSVIGLGTGGTEAFF. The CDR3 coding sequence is TGCAGCGTGATTGGGCTAGGGACGGGGGGCACTGAAGCTTTCTTT. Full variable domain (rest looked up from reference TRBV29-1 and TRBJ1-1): SAVISQKPSRDICQRGTSLTIQCQVDSQVTMMFWYRQQPGQSLTLIATANQGSEATYESGFVIDKFPISRPNLTFSTLTVSNMSPEDSSIYLCSVIGLGTGGTEAFFGQGTRLTVV.

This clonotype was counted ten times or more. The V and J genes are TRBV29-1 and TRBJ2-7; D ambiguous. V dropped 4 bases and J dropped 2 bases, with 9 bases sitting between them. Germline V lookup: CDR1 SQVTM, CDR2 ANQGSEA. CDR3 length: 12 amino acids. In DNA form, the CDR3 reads TGCAGCGTTGGCCGGTCAACCTACGAGCAGTACTTC. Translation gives CSVGRSTYEQYF.

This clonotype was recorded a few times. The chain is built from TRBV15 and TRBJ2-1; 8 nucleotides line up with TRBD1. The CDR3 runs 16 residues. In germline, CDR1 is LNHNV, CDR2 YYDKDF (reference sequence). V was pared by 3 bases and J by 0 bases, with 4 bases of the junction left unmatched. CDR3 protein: CATSRTDRGSYNEQFF. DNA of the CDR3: TGTGCCACCAGCAGGACTGACAGGGGCTCCTACAATGAGCAGTTCTTC.

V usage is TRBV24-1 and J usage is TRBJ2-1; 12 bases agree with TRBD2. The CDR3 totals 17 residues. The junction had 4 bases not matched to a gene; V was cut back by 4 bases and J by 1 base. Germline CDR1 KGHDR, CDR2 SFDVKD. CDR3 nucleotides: TGTGCCACCAGTGACCCTAGCGGGAGGGGGTCCTACAATGAGCAGTTCTTC. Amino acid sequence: CATSDPSGRGSYNEQFF.

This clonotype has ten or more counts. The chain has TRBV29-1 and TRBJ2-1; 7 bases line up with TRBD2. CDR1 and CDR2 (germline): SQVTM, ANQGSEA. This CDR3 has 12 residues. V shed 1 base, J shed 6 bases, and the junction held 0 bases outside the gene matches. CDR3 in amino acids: CSVEASGNEQFF. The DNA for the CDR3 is TGCAGCGTTGAAGCTAGCGGCAATGAGCAGTTCTTC.

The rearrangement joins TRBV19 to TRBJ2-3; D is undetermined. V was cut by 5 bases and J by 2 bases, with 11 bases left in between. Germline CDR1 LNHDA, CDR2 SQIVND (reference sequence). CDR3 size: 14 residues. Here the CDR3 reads CASSLSLNTDTQYF. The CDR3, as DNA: TGTGCCAGTAGTCTTTCCTTGAACACAGATACGCAGTATTTT.